This paragraph reports one T cell receptor (beta chain). This sample was taken from a study of OX40 agonist ivuxolimab in advanced cancers. On the study more broadly: The patients received ivuxolimab by intravenous route every 2 weeks at 0.01 to 10 mg/kg.

The germline V gene has CDR1 SGDLS and CDR2 YYNGEE. V was clipped by 4 bases and J by 3 bases, with 9 bases between them. The CDR3 loop spans 13 amino acids. TCRdb keeps only in-frame clones here, not all; method: immunoSEQ multiplex PCR. The table lists 100,000 to 150,000 clones, roughly 90% of them singletons. This sequence was found in an adult with an advanced solid tumor such as melanoma, head and neck, liver or kidney cancer. The chain uses TRBV9 and TRBJ2-3; D not certain. Sample: CD4+ or CD8+ T cells sorted from blood, taken in a trial of the OX40 agonist ivuxolimab. The CDR3 loop reads CASSPPLTDTQYF. CDR3 nucleotide sequence: TGTGCCAGCAGCCCCCCTTTGACAGATACGCAGTATTTT.